This T cell receptor beta chain came from a study of cytotoxic CD8 clonotypes in ibrutinib-treated CLL. Study overall: Average yields of 255,043 productive templates and 94,082 productive rearrangements characterized the samples. Study-wide findings and caveats: Investigators sampled sustained-remission and progressing patients at differing times. Researchers report that baseline clonality outpaced age-matched healthy donors and tracked circulating CD8+ T-cell counts.

Sequencing sought depths of 1 in 200,000 to 1 in 1 million T cells. TCRdb's copy holds only in-frame clones and misses some; the assay was immunoSEQ multiplex PCR. Found here are about 60,000 clones, roughly 58% of them singletons; the top ten hold 20% to 30%. This clone has just a few counts. The antigen remains unidentified. This CDR3 contains 16 residues. The J segment lost 3 bases and the V segment lost 2 bases, leaving 8 bases of the junction unmatched. Germline V CDR1 and CDR2: MDHEN, SYDVKM. V gene TRBV28 combines with J gene TRBJ2-7; the match to TRBD1 covers 9 bases. Sample: PBMCs, taken at disease progression, from a patient treated with ibrutinib. This TCR came from a human donor with chronic lymphocytic leukemia. This CDR3 reads CASSLRDRVPFYEQYF. The DNA for the CDR3 is TGTGCCAGCAGTTTAAGGGACAGGGTCCCCTTCTACGAGCAGTACTTC.